These 11 T cell receptor beta chains were sequenced from one sample in a study of blood T cell repertoires in COVID-19. Sequenced by immunoSEQ multiplex PCR; TCRdb stores in-frame clones only, minus some. The sample carries over 250,000 clones, 70% to 90% recorded once. Sequenced: peripheral blood. Receptor source: a woman between 65 and 79 years old with COVID-19, enrolled during active disease.

V usage is TRBV6-6 and J usage is TRBJ1-1; perhaps TRBD1 as D (6 bases). The V end lost 2 bases, the J end lost 3 bases, and 10 bases lay between the germline ends. CDR3 length: 14 amino acids. Looked up from germline, CDR1 is MNHNY and CDR2 is SVGAGI (reference sequence). The CDR3 DNA follows: TGTGCCAGCAGTTACGGCGCAGGGGACACTGAAGCTTTCTTT. Translated, it gives CASSYGAGDTEAFF.

J is TRBJ2-7 and V is TRBV18, with D possibly matching TRBD1 (5 bases). Germline CDR1 KGHSH, CDR2 LQKENI. The CDR3 is made up of 12 amino acids. V lost 2 bases and J 7 bases, leaving 9 bases between the germline ends. CDR3 sequence (DNA): TGTGCCAGCTCACCAAGCAGGGAAGAGCAGTACTTC. Its protein is CASSPSREEQYF.

This clone has a single count. Sequence at one end of the junction differs from germline and may be a read error. In nucleotides, the CDR3 is TGTGCCTGGAGTGGCCCCGGGGGGGTCGTGGACTTC. This encodes CAWSGPGGVVDF. The chain combines TRBV30 with TRBJ2-5; 8 bases agree with TRBD2. The CDR3 sequence is 12 residues long. The germline gives CDR1 GTSNPN, CDR2 SVGIG (reference sequence).

The chain links TRBV24-1 to TRBJ1-2; 11 nucleotides line up with TRBD1. The V gene's germline CDR1 is KGHDR and CDR2 SFDVKD. The CDR3 spans 14 residues. V trimming: 3 bases; J trimming: 6 bases; junction bases outside the gene matches: 2. The CDR3 protein is CATSDGQGADGYTF. CDR3 in DNA: TGTGCCACCAGTGATGGACAGGGGGCGGATGGCTACACCTTC.

This clone was counted once. CDR3: CSVRPGGQETQYF. CDR3 sequence (DNA): TGCAGCGTCCGACCAGGGGGACAAGAGACCCAGTACTTC. The rearrangement links TRBV29-1 to TRBJ2-5; the match to TRBD1 covers 7 bases. From germline, CDR1 is SQVTM and CDR2 ANQGSEA. V was clipped by 6 bases and J by 2 bases; unmatched bases: 6. This CDR3 contains 13 residues. The full variable domain, rest sourced from reference TRBV29-1 and TRBJ2-5, is SAVISQKPSRDICQRGTSLTIQCQVDSQVTMMFWYRQQPGQSLTLIATANQGSEATYESGFVIDKFPISRPNLTFSTLTVSNMSPEDSSIYLCSVRPGGQETQYFGPGTRLLVL.

This clone was seen a single time. This chain links TRBV24-1 with TRBJ1-2; TRBD1 matches at 8 bases. V shed 4 bases, J shed 6 bases, and the junction held 6 bases outside the gene matches. The CDR3 sequence is 14 residues long. CDR1 is KGHDR and CDR2 is SFDVKD in the germline V gene. CDR3 coding DNA: TGTGCCACCAGTGACCAGACAGGGGCGGATGGCTACACCTTC. This sequence encodes CATSDQTGADGYTF.

This rearrangement joins TRBV11-2 to TRBJ2-7; TRBD2 is a possible D gene (6 bases). V was trimmed by 2 bases and J by 3 bases, leaving 11 bases between them. The CDR3 has 14 amino acids. The V gene's germline CDR1 is SGHAT and CDR2 FQNNGV. CDR3 sequence reads: CASSLYAGRYEQYF. CDR3 in DNA: TGTGCCAGCAGCTTATATGCGGGACGCTACGAGCAGTACTTC.

This clone is a singleton in its sample. The chain joins TRBV5-1 to TRBJ2-1; TRBD2 aligns across 14 bases. CDR3 length: 16 residues. Trimming removed 3 bases from V and 6 bases from J; junction bases left unmatched: 5. From germline, CDR1 is SGHRS and CDR2 YFSETQ. CDR3 coding DNA: TGCGCCAGCAGCTCCGGGACTAGCGGGGGTTTCAATGAGCAGTTCTTC. Its protein product is CASSSGTSGGFNEQFF.

CDR3 residues: CASSQSEPETQYF. The CDR3 nucleotides are TGCGCCAGCAGCCAATCTGAGCCTGAGACCCAGTACTTC. V usage is TRBV5-1 and J usage is TRBJ2-5; D unresolved. Per the germline V gene, CDR1 is SGHRS and CDR2 is YFSETQ. V shed 4 bases and J shed 5 bases, with 12 bases lying between them. The CDR3 is 13 residues long.

This chain connects TRBV27 to TRBJ1-2, with 10 bases fitting TRBD1. The germline CDR1 and CDR2 sequences are MNHEY and SMNVEV (reference sequence). CDR3 length: 15 residues. With 0 bases clipped from V and 7 bases from J, the junction kept 5 bases outside the gene matches. The CDR3 coding sequence is TGTGCCAGCAGTTTATCGGGGGACAGGGGTAGTGGCTACACCTTC. It encodes CASSLSGDRGSGYTF.

This clone came up once. The chain has TRBV11-3 and TRBJ1-1; D call uncertain. The CDR3 sequence is 13 residues long. The germline V and J ends were trimmed by 1 base and 8 bases, with 11 bases remaining between them. Germline CDR1 SGHNT, CDR2 YENEEA. CDR3 residues: CASSLVGRSEAFF. In DNA, the CDR3 is TGTGCCAGCAGCTTAGTCGGTCGGTCAGAAGCTTTCTTT.